The rows below give T cell receptor beta chains drawn from one sample of a study of control samples from healthy donors and cancer patients. Profiling relied on immunoSEQ multiplex PCR, and the TCRdb table lists in-frame clones only, not all of them. The sample has around 20,000 clones, roughly 84% seen once. The sequenced sample was PBMCs. These TCRs come from a woman between 65 and 79 years old with colorectal cancer. CDR3s leave out the opening cysteine and the closing phenylalanine or tryptophan.

CDR3	V
ASSLRPGEAF	TRBV5-6
ASSIGGFSGRDQF	TRBV5-1
ASSQRLGRQGGGYT	TRBV4-3
ASSSPGDTQY	TRBV5-4
ASRPGGGRGYGYT	TRBV5-5
ASSLGPSQETQY	TRBV5-1
ASSGGLAPYNEQF	TRBV13
AISESHAGVAYNEQF	TRBV10-3
ASCRGEKLF	TRBV21-1
ASSPWSREVNQPQH	TRBV7-8
ASSLSVGSGTYEQY	TRBV5-1
ASSLGQGGEQY	TRBV7-7
ASAGDTDTQY	TRBV19
ASSHTGIGFYEQY	TRBV4-3
ASSLGGGEQY	TRBV7-9
ASSARQTGELF	TRBV6-5